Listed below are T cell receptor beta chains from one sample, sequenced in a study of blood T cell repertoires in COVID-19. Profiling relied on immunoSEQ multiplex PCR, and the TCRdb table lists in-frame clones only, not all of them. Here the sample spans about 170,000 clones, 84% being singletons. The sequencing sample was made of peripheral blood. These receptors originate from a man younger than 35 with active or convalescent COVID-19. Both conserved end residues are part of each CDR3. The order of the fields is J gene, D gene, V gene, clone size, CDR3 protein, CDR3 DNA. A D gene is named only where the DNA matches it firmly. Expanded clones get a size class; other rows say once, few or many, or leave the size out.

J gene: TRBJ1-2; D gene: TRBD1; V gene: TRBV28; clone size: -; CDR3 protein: CASSFPPGTGGAKGGYTF; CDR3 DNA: TGTGCCAGCAGTTTCCCCCCCGGGACAGGGGGCGCGAAGGGTGGCTACACCTTC
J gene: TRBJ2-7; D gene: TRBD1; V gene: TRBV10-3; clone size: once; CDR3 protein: CAISHDRDKRSYEQYF; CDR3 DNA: TGTGCCATCAGCCACGACAGGGACAAACGATCCTACGAGCAGTACTTC
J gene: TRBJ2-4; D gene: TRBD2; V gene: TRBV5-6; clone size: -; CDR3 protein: CASGYTSGSIQNIQYF; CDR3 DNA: TGTGCCAGCGGCTATACTAGCGGGAGTATTCAAAACATTCAGTACTTC
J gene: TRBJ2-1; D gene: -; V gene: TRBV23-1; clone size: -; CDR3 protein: CASSQQDSSELSSYNEQFF; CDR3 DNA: TGCGCCAGCAGTCAACAGGACTCTAGCGAATTGAGCTCCTACAATGAGCAGTTCTTC
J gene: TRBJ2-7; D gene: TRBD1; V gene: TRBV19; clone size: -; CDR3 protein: CASSIERTGGADEQYF; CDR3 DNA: TGTGCCAGTAGTATAGAACGGACAGGGGGCGCGGACGAGCAGTACTTC
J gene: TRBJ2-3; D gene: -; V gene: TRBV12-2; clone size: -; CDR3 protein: CASRLPWGTSGNTDTQYF; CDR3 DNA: TGTGCAAGTCGCTTACCATGGGGGACTAGCGGAAACACAGATACGCAGTATTTT
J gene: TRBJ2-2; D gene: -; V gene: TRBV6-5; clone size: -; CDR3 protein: CASVSDSTNTGELFF; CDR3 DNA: TGTGCCAGTGTTTCCGACAGCACTAACACCGGGGAGCTGTTTTTT
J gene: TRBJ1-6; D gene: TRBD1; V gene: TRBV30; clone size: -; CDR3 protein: CAWSVPRRTGWTDPSPLHF; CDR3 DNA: TGTGCCTGGAGTGTTCCACGTCGGACAGGGTGGACCGATCCTTCACCCCTCCACTTT
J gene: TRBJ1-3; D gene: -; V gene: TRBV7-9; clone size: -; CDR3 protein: CASSRTESGNTIYF; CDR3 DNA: TGTGCCAGCAGCCGGACAGAATCTGGAAACACCATATATTTT
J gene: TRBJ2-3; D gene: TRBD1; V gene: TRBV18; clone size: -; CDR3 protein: CASSRSSTGGGTDTQYF; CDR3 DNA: TGTGCCAGCTCACGATCCTCGACAGGGGGAGGCACAGATACGCAGTATTTT
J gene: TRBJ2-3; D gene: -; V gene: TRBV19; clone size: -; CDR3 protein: CASRGPSPSTDTQYF; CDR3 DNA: TGTGCCAGTAGGGGTCCTAGCCCTAGCACAGATACGCAGTATTTT
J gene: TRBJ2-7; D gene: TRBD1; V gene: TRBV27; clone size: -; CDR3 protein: CASSPGQGDEQYF; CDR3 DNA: TGTGCCAGCAGTCCCGGACAGGGCGACGAGCAGTACTTC
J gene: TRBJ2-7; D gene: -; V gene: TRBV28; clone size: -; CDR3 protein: CASSPRARGQGDF; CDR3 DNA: TGTGCCAGCAGCCCCAGGGCCCGGGGACAAGGGGACTTC
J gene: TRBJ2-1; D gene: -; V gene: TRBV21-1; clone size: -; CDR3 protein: CASSETTVWGGKSIVEQFF; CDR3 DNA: TGTGCCAGCAGCGAAACCACCGTTTGGGGCGGGAAATCGATTGTTGAGCAGTTCTTC
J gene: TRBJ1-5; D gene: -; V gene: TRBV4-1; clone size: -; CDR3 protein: CASSQGRTDSNQPQHF; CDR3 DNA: TGCGCCAGCAGCCAAGGCCGGACAGACAGCAATCAGCCCCAGCATTTT
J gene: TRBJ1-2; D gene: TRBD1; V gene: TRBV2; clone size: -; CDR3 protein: CASILRDREGGNYGYTF; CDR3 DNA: TGTGCCAGCATTCTCCGGGACAGGGAGGGAGGAAACTATGGCTACACCTTC
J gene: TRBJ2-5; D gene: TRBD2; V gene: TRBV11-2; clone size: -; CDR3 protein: CASSFSGGGETQYF; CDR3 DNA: TGTGCCAGCAGCTTTAGCGGGGGGGGAGAGACCCAGTACTTC
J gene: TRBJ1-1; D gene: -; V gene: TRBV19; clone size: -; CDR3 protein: CASSMSGRGKTEAFF; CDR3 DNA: TGTGCCAGTAGTATGTCCGGACGGGGGAAGACTGAAGCTTTCTTT
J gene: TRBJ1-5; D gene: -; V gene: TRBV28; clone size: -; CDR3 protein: CASSLWDIQSDQPQHF; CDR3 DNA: TGTGCCAGCAGTTTATGGGACATCCAATCTGATCAGCCCCAGCATTTT
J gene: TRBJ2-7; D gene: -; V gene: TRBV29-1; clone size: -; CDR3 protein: CSARYGEPLLSYEQYF; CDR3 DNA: TGCAGCGCCCGGTATGGGGAGCCCCTCTTATCCTACGAGCAGTACTTC
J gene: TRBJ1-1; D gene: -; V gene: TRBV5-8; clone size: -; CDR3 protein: CASSLEGVNTEAFF; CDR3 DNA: TGTGCCAGCAGCTTGGAAGGGGTGAACACTGAAGCTTTCTTT
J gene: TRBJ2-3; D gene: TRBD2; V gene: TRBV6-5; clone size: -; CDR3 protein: CASSYSSGRAADTQYF; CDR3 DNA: TGTGCCAGCAGTTACTCTAGCGGGAGGGCCGCAGATACGCAGTATTTT
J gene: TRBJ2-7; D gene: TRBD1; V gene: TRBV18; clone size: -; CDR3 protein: CASSPGQGITYEQYF; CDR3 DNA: TGTGCCAGCTCCCCCGGACAGGGAATAACCTACGAGCAGTACTTC
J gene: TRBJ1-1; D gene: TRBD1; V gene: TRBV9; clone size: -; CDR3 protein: CASSEGAVGTEAFF; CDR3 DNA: TGTGCCAGCAGCGAGGGGGCGGTGGGCACTGAAGCTTTCTTT
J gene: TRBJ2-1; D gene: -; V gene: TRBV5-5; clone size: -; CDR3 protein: CASSLKDYRAISYNEQFF; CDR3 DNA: TGTGCCAGCAGCCTGAAGGATTACAGGGCCATCTCCTACAATGAGCAGTTCTTC
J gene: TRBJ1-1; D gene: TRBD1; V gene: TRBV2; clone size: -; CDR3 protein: CASSRQGMNTEAFF; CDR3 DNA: TGTGCCAGCAGTCGACAGGGAATGAACACTGAAGCTTTCTTT
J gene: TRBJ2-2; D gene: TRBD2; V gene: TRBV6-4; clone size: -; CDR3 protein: CASSGGDTGELFF; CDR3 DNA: TGTGCCAGCAGCGGGGGGGACACCGGGGAGCTGTTTTTT
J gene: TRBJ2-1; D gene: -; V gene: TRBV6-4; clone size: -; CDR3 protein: CASSVEGGSYNEQFF; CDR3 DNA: TGTGCCAGCAGTGTCGAGGGAGGCTCCTACAATGAGCAGTTCTTC
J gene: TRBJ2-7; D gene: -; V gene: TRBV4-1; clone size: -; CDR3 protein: CASSQDPGSYEQYF; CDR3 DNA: TGCGCCAGCAGCCAAGATCCGGGCTCCTACGAGCAGTACTTC
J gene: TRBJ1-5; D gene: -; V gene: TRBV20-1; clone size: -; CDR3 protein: CSASARGYQPQHF; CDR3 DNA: TGCAGTGCTAGTGCCAGGGGTTATCAGCCCCAGCATTTT
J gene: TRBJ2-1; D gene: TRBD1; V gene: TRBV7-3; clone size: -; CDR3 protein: CASSLYRGNEQFF; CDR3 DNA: TGTGCCAGCAGCTTATACAGGGGGAATGAGCAGTTCTTC
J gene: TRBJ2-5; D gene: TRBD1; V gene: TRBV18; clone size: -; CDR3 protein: CASSRQGDRAETQYF; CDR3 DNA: TGTGCCAGCTCACGACAGGGGGACAGGGCAGAGACCCAGTACTTC
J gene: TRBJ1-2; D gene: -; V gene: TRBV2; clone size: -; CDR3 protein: CASSVRGLDGYTF; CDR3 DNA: TGTGCCAGCAGTGTGCGGGGTTTGGATGGCTACACCTTC
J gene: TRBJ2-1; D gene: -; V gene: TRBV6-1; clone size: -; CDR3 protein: CASSERREQFF; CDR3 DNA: TGTGCCAGCAGTGAAAGGCGGGAGCAGTTCTTC
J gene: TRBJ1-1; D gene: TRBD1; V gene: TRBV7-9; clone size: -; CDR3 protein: CASSARGPDLNTEAFF; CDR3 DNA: TGTGCCAGCAGCGCTAGGGGGCCGGACTTGAACACTGAAGCTTTCTTT
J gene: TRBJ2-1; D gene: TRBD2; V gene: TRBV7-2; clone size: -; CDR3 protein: CASKGLAGSYNEQFF; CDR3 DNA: TGTGCCAGCAAGGGACTAGCGGGCAGCTACAATGAGCAGTTCTTC
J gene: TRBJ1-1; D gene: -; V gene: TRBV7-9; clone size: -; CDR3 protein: CASSLTEPLNTEAFF; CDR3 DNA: TGTGCCAGCAGCTTGACAGAACCCCTGAACACTGAAGCTTTCTTT
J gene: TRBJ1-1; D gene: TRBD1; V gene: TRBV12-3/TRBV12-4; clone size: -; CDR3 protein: CASSLRDSTEAFF; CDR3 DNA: TGTGCCAGCAGTCTCAGGGACAGCACTGAAGCTTTCTTT
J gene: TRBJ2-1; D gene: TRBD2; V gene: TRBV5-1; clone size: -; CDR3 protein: CASSLVSPGLATGIPPGQFF; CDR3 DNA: TGCGCCAGCAGCTTGGTGTCACCGGGACTAGCTACCGGAATTCCCCCCGGCCAGTTCTTC
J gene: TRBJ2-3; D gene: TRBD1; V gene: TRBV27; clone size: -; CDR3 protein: CASMTGAGDTTDTQYF; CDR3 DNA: TGTGCCAGCATGACAGGGGCTGGAGATACAACAGATACGCAGTATTTT
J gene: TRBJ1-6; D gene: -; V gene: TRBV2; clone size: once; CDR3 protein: CASSEVSVFESSYNSPLHF; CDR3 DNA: TGTGCCAGCAGTGAAGTGTCGGTTTTCGAGAGCTCCTATAATTCACCCCTCCACTTT
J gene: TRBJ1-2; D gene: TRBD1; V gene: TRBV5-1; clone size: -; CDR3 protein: CASSSGQGLNYGYTF; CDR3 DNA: TGCGCCAGCAGCTCGGGACAGGGACTTAACTATGGCTACACCTTC
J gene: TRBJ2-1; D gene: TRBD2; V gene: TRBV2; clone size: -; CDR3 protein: CASSEGLAGGNEQFF; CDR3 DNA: TGTGCCAGCAGTGAGGGACTAGCGGGGGGTAATGAGCAGTTCTTC
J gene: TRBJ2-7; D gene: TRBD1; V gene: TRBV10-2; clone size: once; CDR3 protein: CASSESQGQGWREQYF; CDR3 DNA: TGCGCCAGCAGTGAGTCTCAGGGACAGGGTTGGCGCGAGCAGTACTTC
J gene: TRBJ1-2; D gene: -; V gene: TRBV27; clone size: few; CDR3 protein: CASNFFYWYNYGYTF; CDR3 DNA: TGTGCCAGCAATTTCTTTTACTGGTATAACTATGGCTACACCTTC
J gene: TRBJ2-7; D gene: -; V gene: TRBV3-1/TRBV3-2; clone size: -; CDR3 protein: CASSQGTGSYEQYF; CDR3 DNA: TGTGCCAGCAGCCAAGGGACGGGATCCTACGAGCAGTACTTC
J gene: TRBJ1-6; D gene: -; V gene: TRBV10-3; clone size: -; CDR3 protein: CAISEVGGFNSPLHF; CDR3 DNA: TGTGCCATCAGTGAGGTCGGGGGTTTCAATTCACCCCTCCACTTT
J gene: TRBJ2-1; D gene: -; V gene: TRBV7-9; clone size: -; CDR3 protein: CASSIVFIREPRNNEQFF; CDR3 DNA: TGTGCCAGCTCCATAGTCTTCATCCGGGAGCCCCGGAACAATGAGCAGTTCTTC
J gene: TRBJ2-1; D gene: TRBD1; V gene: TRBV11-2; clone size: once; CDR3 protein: CASSPAQGAFEQFF; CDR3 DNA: TGTGCCAGCAGCCCAGCGCAGGGGGCGTTTGAGCAGTTCTTC
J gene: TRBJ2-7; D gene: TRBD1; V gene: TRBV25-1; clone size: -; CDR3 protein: CASSEGTGVFEQYF; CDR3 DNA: TGTGCCAGCAGTGAGGGGACAGGGGTGTTTGAGCAGTACTTC
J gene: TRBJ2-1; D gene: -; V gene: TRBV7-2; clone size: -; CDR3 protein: CASSPDREQFF; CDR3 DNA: TGTGCCAGCAGCCCGGACAGAGAGCAGTTCTTC